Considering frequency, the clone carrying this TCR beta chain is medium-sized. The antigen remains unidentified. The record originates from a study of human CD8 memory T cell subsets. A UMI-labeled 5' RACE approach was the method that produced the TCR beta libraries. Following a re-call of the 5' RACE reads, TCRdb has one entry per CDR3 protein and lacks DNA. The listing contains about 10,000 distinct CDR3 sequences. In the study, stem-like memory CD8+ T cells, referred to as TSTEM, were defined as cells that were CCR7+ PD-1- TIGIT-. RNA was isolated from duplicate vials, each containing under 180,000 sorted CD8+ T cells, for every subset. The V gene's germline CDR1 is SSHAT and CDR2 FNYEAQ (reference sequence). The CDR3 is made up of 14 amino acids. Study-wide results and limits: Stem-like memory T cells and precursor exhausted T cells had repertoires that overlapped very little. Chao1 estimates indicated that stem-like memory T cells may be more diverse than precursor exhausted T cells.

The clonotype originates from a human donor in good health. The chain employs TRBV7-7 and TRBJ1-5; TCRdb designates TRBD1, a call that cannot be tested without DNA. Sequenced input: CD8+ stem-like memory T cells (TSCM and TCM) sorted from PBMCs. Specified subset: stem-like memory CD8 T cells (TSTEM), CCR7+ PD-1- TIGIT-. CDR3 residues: CASSKDRYNQPQHF.